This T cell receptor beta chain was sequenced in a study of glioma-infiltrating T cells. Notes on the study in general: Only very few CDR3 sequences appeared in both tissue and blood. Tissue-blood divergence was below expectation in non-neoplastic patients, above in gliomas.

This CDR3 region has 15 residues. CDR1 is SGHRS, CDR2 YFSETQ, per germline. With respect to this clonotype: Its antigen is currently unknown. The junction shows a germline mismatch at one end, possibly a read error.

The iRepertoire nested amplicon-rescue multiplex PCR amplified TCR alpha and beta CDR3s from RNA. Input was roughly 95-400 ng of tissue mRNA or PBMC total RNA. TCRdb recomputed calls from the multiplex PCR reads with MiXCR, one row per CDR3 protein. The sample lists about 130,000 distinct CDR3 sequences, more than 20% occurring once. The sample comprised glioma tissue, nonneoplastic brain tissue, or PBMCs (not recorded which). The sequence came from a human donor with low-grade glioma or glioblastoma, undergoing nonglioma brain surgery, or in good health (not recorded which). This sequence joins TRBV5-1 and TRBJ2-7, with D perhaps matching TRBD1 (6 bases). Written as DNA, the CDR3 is TGCGTCAGCAGCTTGGAGGCAGGGGTTAGTTACGAGCAGTACTTC. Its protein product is CVSSLEAGVSYEQYF.